This entry is about one T cell receptor beta chain. The ends lost 0 bases at V and 4 bases at J; junction bases unmatched: 6. The CDR3 covers 15 residues. Germline loops: CDR1 SGHNT, CDR2 YYREEE (reference sequence). This sample was taken from a study of graft-versus-host responses after intestinal transplantation. TCRdb's copy holds only in-frame clones and misses some; the assay was immunoSEQ multiplex PCR. The sample carries about 97,000 clones, 90% recorded once. Sequences were derived from PBMCs, sampled approximately 420 days after intestinal transplant. The TCR originated in a human patient who received an intestinal transplant, so some T cells may come from the graft donor. This chain uses TRBV5-4 with TRBJ1-1, with TRBD1 identical over 7 bases. The CDR3 DNA follows: TGTGCCAGCAGCTTGGATCAGGGGGGGAGCACTGAAGCTTTCTTT. The encoded protein is CASSLDQGGSTEAFF.